This T cell receptor beta chain was retrieved from a study of shared clonotypes between healthy human individuals (dated by TCRdb to 2018 to 2020). About the investigation overall: The cohort comprised a couple of women and three men aged 18 to 49 years. For each donor, CD4 naive and CD4 memory were each run on three plates, CD8 naive on two plates, and CD8 memory on one plate. To estimate repertoire size and how much clonotypes are shared between individuals, the study performed deep sequencing of blood TCR repertoires from five healthy adults. To increase sequencing depth and limit assay-specific biases, different laboratories used diverse techniques to prepare libraries and sequence TCR repertoires. Leukapheresis yielded between about 0.8 and 8.9 billion PBMCs per donor. Study-wide findings and limitations: Compared with non-shared clonotypes, the clonotypes found in all four sorted-subset donors had higher generation probabilities. When a handful of donors were compared, the shared fraction of clonotypes was roughly 4.8% for naive CD4, over 3% for naive CD8, 2% to 2.5% for memory CD4, and roughly 0.43% for memory CD8. Naive subsets generally had larger estimated clonotype richness than memory subsets did. Sampling was limited to blood, and TCR repertoires in tissue likely differ from TCR repertoires in blood. The small number of donors limited the genetic and exposure-history diversity represented. Incomplete sequencing was indicated by rarefaction of sorted-subset datasets, despite the large sequencing depth. Pairwise subsampling indicated that sequencing depth was expected to affect the degree of clonotype sharing among donors.

For the CD8 naive samples, CD45RO-negative cells were positively selected for CCR7, yielding a CD45RA+CCR7+ population from which TemRA cells were excluded. Healthy HIV-negative adults with no recently reported acute infections or vaccinations were included as donors. All donors were Caucasian adults living in Nashville, Tennessee, USA. After blood collection by leukapheresis, PBMCs were isolated using Ficoll-Histopaque density gradient centrifugation and then cryopreserved in the vapor phase of liquid nitrogen. Purity and quantity of every magnetically sorted T cell population were checked by analytical flow cytometry. Genomic DNA was isolated from each sorted fraction and quantified by UV absorbance on a Nanodrop 2000c. In its sample, this clone was seen a few times. This receptor's antigen is unknown. Base quality data are lacking; no much larger clone is found one base away. The CDR3 covers 12 residues, taking in both the cysteine and the phenylalanine. Just CDR3 DNA is preserved here, 36 bases in frame from base 1. Based on the germline V gene, the CDR1 and CDR2 sequences are SGHTA and FQGNSA. V is pared back by 4 bases and J by 14 bases, with 14 bases lying between the germline termini.

Using the deep immunoSEQ assay, multiplex PCR amplified TCR CDR3 regions from genomic DNA. For each cell subset, the extracted genomic DNA was distributed evenly across all wells of several immunoSEQ 96-well plates, and each plate served as one replicate. For sorted subsets, each replicate PCR was loaded with about 0.2 ug genomic DNA, equivalent to about 33,000 T cell genomes. The purified libraries were quantified using a Qubit 3.0 fluorometer, sized with a Bioanalyzer 2100, and then quantified again using the KAPA Library Quantification kit. Every immunoSEQ 96-well plate was sequenced on a dedicated single-read 150-cycle Illumina NextSeq 550 flow cell. In the authors' own workflow: Because the immunoSEQ output included only junctional sequences and no quality scores, the filtering could not be the same as the filtering used for full-length reads. Sequences were annotated with PyIR, a Python wrapper for IgBLAST v1.9, using IMGT germline references to assign V/J genes and CDR3. Reads were filtered out if the reads had weak V/J assignments (E-value above 1e-6), no CDR3, stop codons, out-of-frame junctions, or ambiguous translated residues. V3J clonotypes were defined by identical inferred V gene, J gene, and CDR3 amino acid sequence. To compute the percentage overlap between repertoires, the number of shared unique clonotypes was divided by the size of the smaller repertoire. Three approaches were used to assess repertoire richness: RTK rarefaction, the Chao1 estimator, and Recon v2.1 estimates of unobserved clonotypes. OLGA was used to compute generation probabilities for all TCRbeta clonotypes that the gDNA method yielded from a handful of donors. In its TCRdb copy, this immuneACCESS table keeps in-frame sequences only and misses some clones. Where compared with another copy, unresolved V genes explain less than half of these, and the others have no known cause. V and J calls and clone size are copied from that table; D and trimming were computed from the DNA. This sample holds about 2.1 million clones; over 85% were observed only once. The ten biggest clones cover about 1.7% of the sample.

The sequence links TRBV7-2 to TRBJ1-4; TRBD1 is a possible D gene, resting on 5 matching bases. This TCR was recovered from a man between 18 and 29 years old in good health. Some clones in this sample may be carry-over from other donors' samples. The sequencing input was naive CD8+ T cells from PBMCs. Taken with the paper, the label for cell subset or site translates to: CD45RA+CCR7+. The CDR3 protein: CASSSRDSRLFF. The nucleotide sequence is given as TGTGCCAGCAGCTCCCGGGACTCTCGGCTGTTTTTT.